What follows is one TCR beta chain and its context. The data originate from a study of blood T cell repertoires in COVID-19. Study details: T cells, B-cell-depleted T cells, or PBMCs provided the cDNA or gDNA that served as material.

V gave up 5 bases and J gave up 6 bases; unmatched junction bases: 2. This CDR3 has 13 amino acids. Germline V gene sequence: CDR1 KGHDR, CDR2 SFDVKD. The data were produced by immunoSEQ multiplex PCR, yet TCRdb's version contains in-frame clones alone and is incomplete. The data contain roughly 80,000 clones, roughly 76% of them seen just once; the ten biggest clones take up approximately 16%. This TCR was recovered from a man between 65 and 79 years old with active or convalescent COVID-19. Sample: peripheral blood. This chain links TRBV24-1 with TRBJ2-5, with 10 nucleotides matching TRBD1. The CDR3 here is CATSGTGGKTQYF. The CDR3 DNA follows: TGTGCCACCAGTGGGACAGGGGGGAAGACCCAGTACTTC.